This T cell receptor (beta chain) comes out of a study of blood T cell repertoires in COVID-19. About the study: Samples came from the United States, Italy and Spain, spanning acute and convalescent COVID-19.

The cohort comprised adults aged about 18 to 90 years residing in around 25 US areas. Cohort 3 recovered donors had two negative PCRs, clearance, or symptom resolution. J gave up 4 bases and V 1 base, and 2 bases lay outside the gene matches. Germline CDR1 reads GTSNPN; CDR2 reads SVGIG (reference sequence). CDR3 length: 14 residues. Authors' methods: Reference gene primer amplification yielded estimated nucleated cell counts. The protocol was immunoSEQ multiplex PCR, while the TCRdb copy is restricted to in-frame clones and leaves out a portion. V and J calls plus clone size are reproduced from that table; the DNA served to infer D and trimming. The sample yields 250,000 to 300,000 clones, 75% to 90% seen once.

The sequencing sample was made of PBMCs or T cells enriched from blood (not recorded which). The chain is built from TRBV30 and TRBJ2-3; 10 bases map to TRBD2. The sequence was obtained from a woman aged 45-65 years who had recovered from COVID-19. CDR3: CAWSDGTSADTQYF. The CDR3 DNA follows: TGTGCCTGGAGTGACGGGACTAGCGCAGATACGCAGTATTTT. Full variable domain (remainder filled in from reference TRBV30 and TRBJ2-3): SQTIHQWPATLVQPVGSPLSLECTVEGTSNPNLYWYRQAAGRGLQLLFYSVGIGQISSEVPQNLSASRPQDRQFILSSKKLLLSDSGFYLCAWSDGTSADTQYFGPGTRLTVL.